The 11 T cell receptor beta chains presented below share a single source sample, sequenced in a study of blood T cell repertoires in COVID-19. Profiling relied on immunoSEQ multiplex PCR, and the TCRdb table lists in-frame clones only, not all of them. The sample consists of around 330,000 clones, around 90% of them appearing once. The sequencing sample was made of PBMCs or T cells enriched from blood (not recorded which). The receptors come from a man aged 55 to 70 who had recovered from COVID-19.

The rearrangement joins TRBV3-1 (or the pseudogene TRBV3-2) to TRBJ2-7; 7 bases match TRBD2. With 1 base clipped from V and 0 bases from J, the junction kept 9 bases outside the gene matches. This CDR3 contains 17 residues. Germline CDR1 reads LGHDT; CDR2 reads YNNKEL (reference sequence). The CDR3 coding sequence is TGTGCCAGCAGCCAAGTGGGGAGGGGCAGGGACTCCTACGAGCAGTACTTC. It codes for CASSQVGRGRDSYEQYF.

The chain couples TRBV5-1 to TRBJ1-2; 11 bases map to TRBD1. The CDR3 spans 14 residues. V shed 4 bases and J 7 bases; nucleotides not matched to a gene: 6. Germline V gives CDR1 SGHRS, CDR2 YFSETQ. CDR3 in amino acids: CASSSGQGATGYTF. In DNA form, the CDR3 reads TGCGCCAGCAGCAGTGGACAGGGGGCTACTGGCTACACCTTC.

The chain recombines TRBV6-6 with TRBJ1-3, with a weak D call TRBD1 (6 bases). The CDR3 has 15 residues. The germline gives CDR1 MNHNY, CDR2 SVGAGI (reference sequence). V lost 7 bases and J 0 bases, leaving 13 bases between the germline ends. Here the CDR3 reads CASNLNRVSGNTIYF. DNA of the CDR3: TGTGCCAGCAACCTAAACAGGGTCTCTGGAAACACCATATATTTT.

CDR3 residues: CASRVQGVGGYTF. The CDR3 DNA is TGTGCCAGCAGGGTACAGGGTGTCGGTGGCTACACCTTC. The chain links TRBV2 to TRBJ1-2, with a weak D call TRBD1 (6 bases). CDR3 length: 13 residues. Germline assignment: CDR1 SNHLY and CDR2 FYNNEI. The V and J ends lost 6 bases and 7 bases respectively, with 15 bases between them.

The V call is TRBV5-1, the J call TRBJ1-3; D might be TRBD1 (6 bases). Trimming shortened V by 0 bases and J by 7 bases, and 14 bases separated the two germline ends. The CDR3 totals 15 residues. The germline gives CDR1 SGHRS, CDR2 YFSETQ. Here the CDR3 reads CASSLDWGGANTIYF. Written as DNA, the CDR3 is TGCGCCAGCAGCTTGGACTGGGGGGGCGCGAACACCATATATTTT.

This clone appeared a single time. This sequence joins TRBV25-1 and TRBJ1-6; TRBD1 is a possible D gene (6 bases). The CDR3 spans 14 residues. Germline V gene sequence: CDR1 MGHDK, CDR2 SYGVNS. The V end was cut by 6 bases, the J end by 9 bases, with 15 bases between. The CDR3 region is CASRAGAGGSPLHF. The CDR3 bases are TGTGCCAGCAGGGCAGGGGCAGGAGGTTCACCCCTCCACTTT. The variable domain in full, completed from reference TRBV25-1 and TRBJ1-6, reads EADIYQTPRYLVIGTGKKITLECSQTMGHDKMYWYQQDPGMELHLIHYSYGVNSTEKGDLSSESTVSRIRTEHFPLTLESARPSHTSQYLCASRAGAGGSPLHFGNGTRLTVT.

This chain joins TRBV30 and TRBJ1-4; D gene uncertain. CDR3 size: 16 residues. Trimming shortened V by 6 bases and J by 0 bases, and 17 bases separated the two germline ends. Germline V gene sequence: CDR1 GTSNPN, CDR2 SVGIG (reference sequence). CDR3: CACTRSPSSTNEKLFF. The CDR3 DNA follows: TGTGCCTGCACCAGAAGTCCCTCGTCAACTAATGAAAAACTGTTTTTT.

The J gene is TRBJ1-1, the V gene TRBV3-1 (or the pseudogene TRBV3-2); no clear D gene. Trimming left V 1 base short and J 4 bases short, with 13 bases between. Germline CDR1 is LGHDT and CDR2 is YNNKEL (reference sequence). This CDR3 contains 15 residues. CDR3 bases: TGTGCCAGCAGCCAAGTATTCACGGCGGCCACTGAAGCTTTCTTT. The encoded protein is CASSQVFTAATEAFF.

The V and J genes are TRBV7-9 and TRBJ2-7; 8 nucleotides line up with TRBD1. Germline CDR1 reads SEHNR; CDR2 reads FQNEAQ (reference sequence). CDR3 size: 12 residues. J lost 7 bases, V lost 8 bases, and 7 bases had no gene match. As DNA, the CDR3 is TGTGCCAGCGGACAGGGTCTGGGTGAGCAGTACTTC. It yields the protein CASGQGLGEQYF.

This clone came up once. This chain connects TRBV30 to TRBJ2-1; the match to TRBD2 covers 8 bases. The germline V gene encodes CDR1 GTSNPN and CDR2 SVGIG (reference sequence). Losses at the gene ends were 2 bases for V and 0 bases for J; bases not matched to a gene: 12. The CDR3 has 18 amino acids. The CDR3 here is CAWSRPPGGTSSYNEQFF. As DNA, the CDR3 is TGTGCCTGGAGTCGACCCCCGGGGGGGACGAGCTCCTACAATGAGCAGTTCTTC.

The V gene is TRBV18, the J gene TRBJ2-7, with a weak D call TRBD1 (5 bases). Trimming shortened V by 2 bases and J by 3 bases, and 5 bases separated the two germline ends. Germline assignment: CDR1 KGHSH and CDR2 LQKENI. The CDR3 is 12 amino acids. CDR3 coding DNA: TGTGCCAGCTCACCAGACAGCTACGAGCAGTACTTC. This codes for CASSPDSYEQYF.